This T cell receptor beta chain was found in a study of T cells in Graves' hyperthyroidism and ophthalmopathy. Amplified TCR beta CDR3 regions came from RNA transcripts. Researchers ran a first-round RT-PCR on the TCR CDR3 using the HTBI primer set. TCRdb independently ran MiXCR on the multiplex PCR reads; one entry per CDR3 protein. This table holds about 46,000 distinct CDR3 sequences, roughly 50% found once. The CDR3 sequence is 12 residues long. With regard to this clonotype: What it binds is not known. One end of the junction is discordant with germline, which a read error may explain.

No progression to ophthalmopathy during 18 months of follow-up defined stable disease. It was uncontrolled infection, other autoimmune disease, pregnancy or lactation that excluded patients. Whole-study findings and limits: Ophthalmopathy and stable hyperthyroidism were told apart by a 13 V-J model. The model identified upcoming ophthalmopathy a median 6.5 months ahead of onset.

Sequenced material: peripheral blood or thyroid tissue (not recorded which). V is TRBV12-3 or TRBV12-4 and J is TRBJ2-6; the D gene is possibly TRBD1 (5 bases). The receptor was isolated from a woman between 45 and 65 years old with Graves' hyperthyroidism. The CDR3 region has the DNA TGTGCCAGCAGACTCACAGGATACACTGAAGCTTTC. It encodes CASRLTGYTEAF.